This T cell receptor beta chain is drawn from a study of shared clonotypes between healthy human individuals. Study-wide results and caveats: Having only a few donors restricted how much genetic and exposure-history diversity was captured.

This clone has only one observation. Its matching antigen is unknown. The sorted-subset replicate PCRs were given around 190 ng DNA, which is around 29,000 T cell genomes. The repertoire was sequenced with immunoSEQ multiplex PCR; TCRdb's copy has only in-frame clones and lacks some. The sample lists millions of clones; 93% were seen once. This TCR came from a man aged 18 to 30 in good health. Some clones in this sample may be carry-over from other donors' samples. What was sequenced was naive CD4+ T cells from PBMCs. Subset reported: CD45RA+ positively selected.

The CDR3 loop is CASSPFRSSGRGPFF. In DNA form, the CDR3 reads TGTGCCAGCAGCCCCTTCCGGTCTAGCGGGAGGGGACCGTTCTTC. The V call is TRBV11-2, the J call TRBJ2-1; 12 bases fit TRBD2. Germline CDR1 reads SGHAT; CDR2 reads FQNNGV. Germline trimming cut 5 bases from V and 15 bases from J; bases unmatched to any gene: 14. The CDR3 loop spans 15 amino acids.